Presented here are 31 T cell receptor beta chains from one specimen sequenced in a study of a mutant IDH1 vaccine in newly diagnosed glioma (dated by TCRdb to about 2021). No antigen has been identified for these receptors. The library was produced with the immunoSEQ multiplex PCR assay. Held by TCRdb, this immuneACCESS table contains in-frame sequences only and omits some clones. Under half of the omission traces to an unresolved V gene where checked; the cause of the rest is unknown. The sample yields 35,000 to 50,000 clones; around 93% were counted once. The ten most abundant clones make up 3.5% to 4% of the sample. In light of the paper, this sample's time point label describes: week 23, last vaccination. Each vaccine dose, consisting of 300 ug of a 20-mer mutant IDH1 peptide in Montanide, was administered subcutaneously with topical imiquimod. Sample: PBMCs, taken from a glioma patient whose treatment included an IDH1 peptide vaccine. Source of these receptors: a middle-aged man with glioma.

The chain employs TRBV11-2 and TRBJ2-7, with 8 positions matching TRBD1. V shed 1 base and J 1 base; nucleotides not matched to a gene: 9. The length of the CDR3 is 17 residues. Germline V gene sequence: CDR1 SGHAT, CDR2 FQNNGV. CDR3 sequence: CASSLVTGTGDSYEQYF. For the CDR3, the DNA is TGTGCCAGCAGCTTAGTTACCGGGACAGGCGATTCCTACGAGCAGTACTTC.

This chain uses TRBV2 with TRBJ2-1; no clear D gene. This CDR3 contains 15 residues. Trimming cost V 3 bases and J 0 bases, with 9 bases left between them. The germline V gene encodes CDR1 SNHLY and CDR2 FYNNEI. CDR3: CASSDLMSSYNEQFF. The CDR3 bases are TGTGCCAGCAGTGACCTGATGAGCTCCTACAATGAGCAGTTCTTC.

CDR3 DNA sequence: TGTGCCAGCAGCTCAAGATCTAGCGGGGGGGCCCCCGGGGAGCTGTTTTTT. It encodes CASSSRSSGGAPGELFF. The chain is built from TRBV5-4 and TRBJ2-2, with 12 nucleotides matching TRBD2. Trimming took 3 bases from V and 6 from J; bases not matched to a gene: 9. This CDR3 contains 17 residues. Germline CDR1 and CDR2: SGHNT and YYREEE (reference sequence).

This clone is a singleton in its sample. V is TRBV11-2 and J is TRBJ2-7; possible D gene TRBD1, 7 bases. Looked up from germline, CDR1 is SGHAT and CDR2 is FQNNGV. The V and J ends lost 5 bases and 0 bases respectively, with 14 bases between them. The CDR3 is made up of 15 amino acids. CDR3 protein: CASSPAGGPSYEQYF. In DNA form, the CDR3 reads TGTGCCAGCAGCCCTGCAGGGGGGCCCTCCTACGAGCAGTACTTC.

This sequence joins TRBV6-6 and TRBJ1-1; D not resolved. The germline V gene has CDR1 MNHNY and CDR2 SVGAGI (reference sequence). The V gene lost 7 bases and the J gene lost 4 bases, with 10 bases spanning the gap. CDR3 length: 12 amino acids. CDR3: CASTSRGTEAFF. The CDR3 DNA reads TGTGCCAGCACCAGCCGGGGCACTGAAGCTTTCTTT.

This chain joins TRBV9 and TRBJ1-1, with D uncertain. The CDR3 sequence is 13 residues long. Trimming stripped 1 base from V and 7 bases from J, with 11 bases between. Germline loops: CDR1 SGDLS, CDR2 YYNGEE. This CDR3 is CASSVTEGSEAFF. The CDR3 nucleotides read TGTGCCAGCAGCGTAACGGAGGGCAGTGAAGCTTTCTTT.

The chain recombines TRBV5-1 with TRBJ2-7, with D possibly TRBD1 on 7 matching bases. Germline loops: CDR1 SGHRS, CDR2 YFSETQ. V dropped 0 bases and J dropped 3 bases, with 10 bases sitting between them. The CDR3 is made up of 14 amino acids. CDR3 in amino acids: CASSLGQGLYEQYF. CDR3 DNA sequence: TGCGCCAGCAGCTTGGGACAGGGACTCTACGAGCAGTACTTC.

This chain joins TRBV6-5 and TRBJ1-5; D not certain. Trimming took off 2 bases at V and 9 bases at J, with 8 bases between the two ends. Germline CDR1 and CDR2: MNHEY and SVGAGI. The CDR3 runs to 12 residues. The CDR3 bases are TGTGCCAGCAGTTACCCCCGGGGGCCCCAGCATTTT. Its translation: CASSYPRGPQHF.

The chain's CDR3 is CATSRTPSGRDEQYF. In DNA form, the CDR3 reads TGTGCCACCAGCAGAACACCCTCTGGCAGGGATGAGCAGTACTTC. V gene TRBV15 combines with J gene TRBJ2-7; D possibly corresponds to TRBD1 (5 bases). The CDR3 runs to 15 residues. Between the trimmed V and J ends, which lost 2 bases and 7 bases, there was a span of 18 bases. Looked up from germline, CDR1 is LNHNV and CDR2 is YYDKDF (reference sequence).

This clone is a singleton in its sample. The genes are TRBV19 and TRBJ1-5; 7 nucleotides line up with TRBD1. Per germline, CDR1 LNHDA and CDR2 SQIVND (reference sequence). The CDR3 has 14 amino acids. J gave up 2 bases and V 6 bases, and 4 bases lay outside the gene matches. CDR3: CASRGDRGNQPQHF. For the CDR3, the DNA is TGTGCCAGTAGGGGGGACAGAGGCAATCAGCCCCAGCATTTT.

This chain joins TRBV5-1 and TRBJ2-3, with 7 bases aligning to TRBD1. V lost 4 bases to trimming and J lost 6 bases; unmatched junction nucleotides: 5. The CDR3 length is 13 residues. The germline CDR1 and CDR2 sequences are SGHRS and YFSETQ. This chain's CDR3 is CASSLPGQDTQYF. CDR3 nucleotide sequence: TGCGCCAGCAGCCTGCCGGGACAGGATACGCAGTATTTT. The whole variable domain, remainder taken from reference TRBV5-1 and TRBJ2-3, is KAGVTQTPRYLIKTRGQQVTLSCSPISGHRSVSWYQQTPGQGLQFLFEYFSETQRNKGNFPGRFSGRQFSNSRSEMNVSTLELGDSALYLCASSLPGQDTQYFGPGTRLTVL.

V is TRBV5-5 and J is TRBJ1-1; no definite D call. The germline CDR1 and CDR2 sequences are SGHKS and YYEKEE (reference sequence). This CDR3 spans 13 amino acids. The V end lost 0 bases, the J end lost 3 bases, and 6 bases lay between the germline ends. CDR3 bases: TGTGCCAGCAGCTTGGTAGGGTACACTGAAGCTTTCTTT. This gives the protein CASSLVGYTEAFF.

The rearrangement joins TRBV7-9 to TRBJ2-5; 7 bases match TRBD2. V lost 5 bases, J lost 5 bases, and 8 bases stayed unmatched. The germline gives CDR1 SEHNR, CDR2 FQNEAQ (reference sequence). The CDR3 is 14 amino acids. The CDR3 sequence is CASSPSGQRETQYF. The CDR3 DNA sequence: TGTGCCAGCAGCCCTAGCGGCCAGAGGGAGACCCAGTACTTC.

This chain joins TRBV19 and TRBJ2-1; 9 bases agree with TRBD2. The germline V gene has CDR1 LNHDA and CDR2 SQIVND (reference sequence). Germline trimming cut 3 bases from V and 3 bases from J; bases unmatched to any gene: 3. This CDR3 is 15 amino acids long. The CDR3 DNA follows: TGTGCCAGTAGTATCCTAGCGGGAAACTACAATGAGCAGTTCTTC. Translation gives CASSILAGNYNEQFF.

This chain connects TRBV5-1 to TRBJ1-4; the D is unclear. CDR1 and CDR2 (germline): SGHRS, YFSETQ. The CDR3 totals 14 residues. Trimming stripped 2 bases from V and 0 bases from J, with 5 bases between. The CDR3 DNA is TGCGCCAGCAGCTTCTCCACAACTAATGAAAAACTGTTTTTT. Translating it yields CASSFSTTNEKLFF.

The chain recombines TRBV27 with TRBJ1-3; D call uncertain. Germline V lookup: CDR1 MNHEY, CDR2 SMNVEV (reference sequence). Trimming took 2 bases from V and 0 from J, leaving 8 bases between them. This CDR3 has 15 residues. For the CDR3, the DNA is TGTGCCAGCAGTTTAACAGCCAACTCTGGAAACACCATATATTTT. Amino acid sequence: CASSLTANSGNTIYF.

The CDR3, as DNA: TGTGCCAGCAGCGTGGGTCCGACGGACTCTGGAAACACCATATATTTT. Protein: CASSVGPTDSGNTIYF. V usage is TRBV9 and J usage is TRBJ1-3; D gene ambiguous. V was shortened by 2 bases and J by 0 bases, with 12 bases between the two germline ends. The CDR3 loop spans 16 amino acids. The germline CDR1 and CDR2 sequences are SGDLS and YYNGEE.

The chain combines TRBV13 with TRBJ2-2; 9 bases map to TRBD1. The CDR3 contains 18 residues. The germline V gene has CDR1 PRHDT and CDR2 FYEKMQ (reference sequence). J gave up 3 bases and V 2 bases, and 10 bases lay outside the gene matches. CDR3 coding DNA: TGTGCCAGCAGCTTAACCCCGGGACAGGGAAAGGACACCGGGGAGCTGTTTTTT. This sequence encodes CASSLTPGQGKDTGELFF.

This rearrangement joins TRBV9 to TRBJ2-7; 9 bases match TRBD1. J was trimmed by 2 bases and V by 0 bases; bases with no gene match: 3. Germline V gene lookup returns CDR1 SGDLS and CDR2 YYNGEE. The CDR3 covers 15 residues. The CDR3 is CASSVGTGVPYEQYF. The DNA of the CDR3 is TGTGCCAGCAGCGTAGGGACAGGGGTACCCTACGAGCAGTACTTC. Filled out from reference TRBV9 and TRBJ2-7, the complete variable domain reads DSGVTQTPKHLITATGQRVTLRCSPRSGDLSVYWYQQSLDQGLQFLIQYYNGEERAKGNILERFSAQQFPDLHSELNLSSLELGDSALYFCASSVGTGVPYEQYFGPGTRLTVT.

This clone was detected only a few times. The chain couples TRBV7-6 to TRBJ2-5; D remains unclear. The CDR3 covers 13 residues. Trimming removed 5 bases at V and 5 bases at J, with 12 bases between. The germline V gene encodes CDR1 SGHVS and CDR2 FNYEAQ. The CDR3 coding sequence is TGTGCCAGCAGCCGCCGCCCACGCGAGACCCAGTACTTC. It is translated as CASSRRPRETQYF.

This chain links TRBV10-1 with TRBJ2-2, with D maybe TRBD1 (6 bases). The CDR3 sequence is 13 residues long. V lost 5 bases to trimming and J lost 6 bases, with 10 bases between them. Germline CDR1 WNHNN, CDR2 SYGVQD (reference sequence). CDR3 bases: TGCGCCAGCAGTAAACCAGGGGCCGGGGAGCTGTTTTTT. Amino acids: CASSKPGAGELFF.

DNA of the CDR3: TGCGCCAGCAGCCCTTGGACGGGATCCACTGAAGCTTTCTTT. It encodes CASSPWTGSTEAFF. The chain employs TRBV4-3 and TRBJ1-1; D ambiguous. In germline, CDR1 is LGHNA, CDR2 YSLEER. V shed 4 bases and J shed 4 bases, with 13 bases lying between them. The CDR3 consists of 14 residues.

This chain links TRBV2 with TRBJ1-1; 8 bases line up with TRBD1. Germline loops: CDR1 SNHLY, CDR2 FYNNEI. The junction had 10 bases not matched to a gene; V was cut back by 9 bases and J by 4 bases. The CDR3 covers 14 residues. CDR3: CASEYSTGGTEAFF. The CDR3 bases are TGTGCCAGTGAATACAGCACAGGGGGCACTGAAGCTTTCTTT.

This chain links TRBV30 with TRBJ1-6, with TRBD1 identical over 9 bases. With 1 base clipped from V and 8 bases from J, the junction kept 3 bases outside the gene matches. The CDR3 sequence is 14 residues long. From germline, CDR1 is GTSNPN and CDR2 SVGIG (reference sequence). CDR3 nucleotides: TGTGCCTGGAGTGAGGACAGGGGACATTCACCCCTCCACTTT. Encoded protein: CAWSEDRGHSPLHF.

The chain links TRBV2 to TRBJ1-3; D remains ambiguous. The ends were cut back, 8 bases at V and 0 bases at J, with 8 bases in the middle. The CDR3 is 13 amino acids. Germline lookup yields CDR1 SNHLY and CDR2 FYNNEI. CDR3 nucleotides: TGTGCCAGCCTCCCGAGCTCTGGAAACACCATATATTTT. Translation: CASLPSSGNTIYF. Filled out from reference TRBV2 and TRBJ1-3, the complete variable domain reads EPEVTQTPSHQVTQMGQEVILRCVPISNHLYFYWYRQILGQKVEFLVSFYNNEISEKSEIFDDQFSVERPDGSNFTLKIRSTKLEDSAMYFCASLPSSGNTIYFGEGSWLTVV.

V usage is TRBV7-9 and J usage is TRBJ2-1; D is ambiguous. V shed 0 bases and J shed 7 bases, with 10 bases lying between them. The CDR3 has 14 amino acids. In germline, CDR1 is SEHNR, CDR2 FQNEAQ (reference sequence). The DNA for the CDR3 is TGTGCCAGCAGCTTAGCCCGATCCGGAAATGAGCAGTTCTTC. It codes for CASSLARSGNEQFF. Looking up the rest from reference TRBV7-9 and TRBJ2-1 gives the full variable domain: DTGVSQNPRHKITKRGQNVTFRCDPISEHNRLYWYRQTLGQGPEFLTYFQNEAQLEKSRLLSDRFSAERPKGSFSTLEIQRTEQGDSAMYLCASSLARSGNEQFFGPGTRLTVL.

The chain is built from TRBV9 and TRBJ2-5; unclear D gene. Germline V lookup: CDR1 SGDLS, CDR2 YYNGEE. Deletions cut 3 bases from V and 4 bases from J, with 4 bases between. The CDR3 runs 11 residues. The CDR3 here is CASSAGETQYF. The CDR3 bases are TGTGCCAGCAGCGCCGGAGAGACCCAGTACTTC.

CDR3 bases: TGTGCCAGCAGCCAGGTGGACTCAGGGCAGTTCTTC. As protein: CASSQVDSGQFF. The rearrangement links TRBV4-2 to TRBJ2-1, with TRBD2 as a possible D gene (5 bases). V was shortened by 3 bases and J by 12 bases, with 12 bases between the two germline ends. Germline assignment: CDR1 LGHNA and CDR2 YNFKEQ. The CDR3 runs 12 residues.

The chain combines TRBV7-2 with TRBJ2-7, with D perhaps TRBD1 or TRBD2 (6 bases each). Germline CDR1 SGHTA, CDR2 FQGNSA. The CDR3 has 13 amino acids. V shed 1 base and J shed 5 bases, with 9 bases lying between them. Written as DNA, the CDR3 is TGTGCCAGCAGCTTAGGAGGGGGGAACGAGCAGTACTTC. Translation gives CASSLGGGNEQYF.

The chain's CDR3 is CASSPWTSGKETQYF. The CDR3 DNA reads as TGTGCCAGCAGCCCATGGACTAGCGGAAAAGAGACCCAGTACTTC. V and J are TRBV28 and TRBJ2-5; TRBD2 matches at 10 bases. The germline V gene has CDR1 MDHEN and CDR2 SYDVKM. V dropped 6 bases and J dropped 3; count of bases not matched to a gene: 7. The length of the CDR3 is 15 residues.

This clone was seen more than once but under ten times. The DNA of the CDR3 is TGTGCCAGCAGTTACTCGGCGGGGTTTAGCTATGGCTACACCTTC. It encodes CASSYSAGFSYGYTF. The chain is built from TRBV6-5 and TRBJ1-2, with D hard to call. There are 15 residues in the CDR3. Trimming cost V 0 bases and J 4 bases, with 12 bases left between them. CDR1 and CDR2 from the germline V gene are MNHEY and SVGAGI.